Listed below are T cell receptor beta chains from one sample, sequenced in a study of blood T cell repertoires in COVID-19. Clones were sequenced by immunoSEQ multiplex PCR, and TCRdb holds only the in-frame ones, with some missing. The sample contains 75,000 to 90,000 clones, under 90% of which appear only once. The material sequenced was peripheral blood. These receptors originate from a woman aged 35 to 49 with active or convalescent COVID-19. CDR3s include the opening cysteine and the closing phenylalanine or tryptophan. The order of the fields is D gene, J gene, clone size, V gene, CDR3 protein, CDR3 DNA. D genes are given only for firm matches. For some rows the clone size is stated as once, few or many, or as a class when expanded; others skip it.

>-|TRBJ2-5|-|TRBV7-9
CASSLGSMETQYF
TGTGCCAGCAGCTTAGGTAGCATGGAGACCCAGTACTTC
>TRBD1|TRBJ1-1|-|TRBV27
CASRLGTGTLNTEAFF
TGTGCCAGCAGATTGGGGACAGGGACCTTGAACACTGAAGCTTTCTTT
>-|TRBJ2-3|-|TRBV5-1
CASSLQNTDTQYF
TGCGCCAGCAGCTTGCAGAACACAGATACGCAGTATTTT
>TRBD1|TRBJ1-1|few|TRBV7-2
CASSLYGRTGVMNTEAFF
TGTGCCAGCAGCTTATATGGAAGGACAGGGGTCATGAACACTGAAGCTTTCTTT
>TRBD1|TRBJ2-1|-|TRBV5-1
CASSLATVGGQLSYNEQFF
TGCGCCAGCAGCTTGGCCACGGTTGGGGGACAGCTTTCCTACAATGAGCAGTTCTTC
>-|TRBJ1-5|-|TRBV24-1
CATSASWDTRFNQPQHF
TGTGCCACCAGTGCATCATGGGACACGCGTTTTAATCAGCCCCAGCATTTT
>-|TRBJ2-2|-|TRBV11-2
CASSRGRMTLGELFF
TGTGCCAGCAGCCGAGGGCGGATGACCCTCGGGGAGCTGTTTTTT
>TRBD2|TRBJ2-7|-|TRBV6-5
CASRRELAGVLEQYF
TGTGCCAGCAGGAGGGAGCTAGCGGGAGTCCTGGAGCAGTACTTC
>TRBD2|TRBJ2-1|-|TRBV5-4
CASSLAPSGGYNEQFF
TGTGCCAGCAGCTTGGCGCCTAGCGGGGGATACAATGAGCAGTTCTTC
>TRBD1|TRBJ2-1|-|TRBV5-1
CASSLGTGGNEQFF
TGCGCCAGCAGCTTGGGGACAGGGGGAAATGAGCAGTTCTTC
>-|TRBJ1-1|few|TRBV28
CASRPQTLGTEAFF
TGTGCCAGCAGGCCACAGACCTTGGGCACTGAAGCTTTCTTT
>-|TRBJ1-2|-|TRBV7-8
CASSLSNLYGYTF
TGTGCCAGCAGCTTAAGCAACCTCTATGGCTACACCTTC
>-|TRBJ1-1|-|TRBV19
CASSRTANSEAFF
TGTGCCAGTAGTAGGACAGCAAATTCTGAAGCTTTCTTT
>TRBD1|TRBJ2-7|many|TRBV28
CASSSTGGPYSYEQYF
TGTGCCAGCAGTTCCACAGGGGGCCCATATAGCTACGAGCAGTACTTC
>-|TRBJ1-6|-|TRBV28
CASLISWGEPYNSPLHF
TGTGCCAGCCTCATCAGTTGGGGGGAACCCTATAATTCACCCCTCCACTTT
>-|TRBJ2-7|-|TRBV6-5
CASSTNRDSLYEQYF
TGTGCCAGCAGTACAAACAGGGATTCTCTCTACGAGCAGTACTTC
>-|TRBJ1-2|-|TRBV15
CATSRDRAGGYTF
TGTGCCACCAGCAGAGACAGGGCAGGTGGCTACACCTTC
>-|TRBJ2-1|-|TRBV10-3
CAIRQASSSYNEQFF
TGTGCCATCAGACAGGCTTCGAGCTCCTACAATGAGCAGTTCTTC
>TRBD2|TRBJ2-1|-|TRBV7-9
CASSSGSSYNEQFF
TGTGCCAGCAGTAGCGGGAGCTCCTACAATGAGCAGTTCTTC
>-|TRBJ2-3|-|TRBV7-2
CASSLERFADTQYF
TGTGCCAGCAGCTTAGAACGGTTCGCAGATACGCAGTATTTT
>TRBD1|TRBJ1-1|-|TRBV18
CASSPTGGNTEAFF
TGTGCCAGCTCGCCGACAGGGGGGAACACTGAAGCTTTCTTT
>-|TRBJ2-5|-|TRBV20-1
CSAGVRETQYF
TGCAGTGCAGGGGTGCGGGAGACCCAGTACTTC
>-|TRBJ2-2|once|TRBV13
CASSLITGELFF
TGTGCCAGCAGCTTAATAACCGGGGAGCTGTTTTTT
>-|TRBJ2-7|once|TRBV29-1
CSVVGLASYEQYF
TGCAGCGTTGTAGGGCTAGCGTCCTACGAGCAGTACTTC
>TRBD1|TRBJ2-1|-|TRBV7-3
CASSGGQVSDEQFF
TGTGCCAGCAGTGGGGGACAGGTCTCCGATGAGCAGTTCTTC
>TRBD2|TRBJ2-7|-|TRBV27
CASSGGTSGRSREQYF
TGTGCCAGCAGTGGAGGGACTAGCGGGAGGAGTAGGGAGCAGTACTTC
>-|TRBJ1-2|-|TRBV29-1
CSVVAQGNYGYTF
TGCAGCGTTGTGGCACAGGGAAACTATGGCTACACCTTC
>-|TRBJ1-2|-|TRBV15
CATSRDIIDGYTF
TGTGCCACCAGCAGAGATATAATCGATGGCTACACCTTC
>-|TRBJ2-7|-|TRBV2
CASSPSSYEQYF
TGTGCCAGCAGTCCCTCGAGCTACGAGCAGTACTTC
>-|TRBJ1-1|-|TRBV2
CASTPGHGNTEAFF
TGTGCCAGCACCCCTGGACACGGGAACACTGAAGCTTTCTTT
>-|TRBJ1-1|few|TRBV9
CASSVGVGVMRTEAFF
TGTGCCAGCAGCGTAGGCGTCGGGGTCATGCGGACTGAAGCTTTCTTT